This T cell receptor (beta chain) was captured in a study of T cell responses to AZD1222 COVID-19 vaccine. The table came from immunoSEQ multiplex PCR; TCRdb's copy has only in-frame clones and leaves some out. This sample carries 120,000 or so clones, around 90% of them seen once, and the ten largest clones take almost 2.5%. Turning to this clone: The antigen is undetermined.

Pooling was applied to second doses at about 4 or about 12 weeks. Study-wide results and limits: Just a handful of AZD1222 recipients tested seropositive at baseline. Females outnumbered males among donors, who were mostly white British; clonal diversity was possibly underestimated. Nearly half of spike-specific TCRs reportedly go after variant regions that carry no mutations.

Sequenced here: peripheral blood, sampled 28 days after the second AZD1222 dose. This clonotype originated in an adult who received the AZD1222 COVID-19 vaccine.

The CDR3 sequence is CASSRGTGRSGYTF. CDR3 in DNA: TGTGCCAGCAGTCGAGGGACAGGGAGGTCTGGCTACACCTTC. The chain recombines TRBV6-2 or TRBV6-3 with TRBJ1-2; 9 bases agree with TRBD1. Trimming took 5 bases from V and 7 from J; bases not matched to a gene: 8. Germline CDR1 MNHEY, CDR2 SVGEGT. This CDR3 region has 14 residues.